Sequencing of this T cell receptor beta chain was carried out in a study of low-dose radiotherapy and immunotherapy resistance in tumors. Overall study context: The schedule for Cohort 2 used 1 Gy per fraction every two weeks, which added up to 13 Gy over 26 weeks. Patients were on oral aspirin 300 mg taken daily for four cycles from cycle 1 day 1.

Donors were dosed with nivolumab and ipilimumab; they also received aspirin, low-dose cyclophosphamide and low-dose radiotherapy. First-strand cDNA relied on TRAV- and TRBV-specific primers spanning alpha and beta chains. Over approximately 20 PCR cycles, TCRs were amplified from a constant-region primer and V-primer adapter. Following isolation, mRNA was amplified via in vitro transcription. TCRdb independently ran MiXCR on the reads; one entry per CDR3 protein. The profile shows about 7,200 distinct CDR3 sequences, approximately 50% of them singletons. The V end was cut by 6 bases, the J end by 7 bases, with 13 bases between. CDR1 MNHGY and CDR2 SAAAGT come from the germline V gene. The CDR3 runs 12 residues.

The sequence came from a human donor with advanced metastatic prostate, ovarian, gallbladder or colorectal cancer (not recorded which). This table probably holds off-target reads from a library built for another chain. This chain uses TRBV6-8 with TRBJ2-7, with D perhaps being TRBD1 or TRBD2 (6 bases each). CDR3 nucleotide sequence: TGTGCCAGCAGCTCCAGGGGAGGAGAGCAGTACTTC. The encoded protein is CASSSRGGEQYF.